Presented here are 30 T cell receptor beta chains from one specimen sequenced in a study of cytomegalovirus exposure and HLA in healthy donors. Primers: 60 Vbeta forward and 13 Jbeta reverse. Using immunoSEQ multiplex PCR, the repertoire was profiled, and TCRdb retains in-frame clones only, with some absent. The sample holds about 150,000 clones, 85% seen once. The material sequenced was PBMCs. The receptors shown here come from a man aged 25-40 years in good health and CMV-seropositive.

The chain joins TRBV29-1 to TRBJ1-2, with a possible D match to TRBD1 (5 bases). The CDR3 totals 12 residues. With 2 bases removed from V and 7 bases from J, the gap between germline ends came to 11 bases. CDR1 is SQVTM, CDR2 ANQGSEA, per germline. DNA of the CDR3: TGCAGCGTTGAACCCAGGGTAACTGGCTACACCTTC. It specifies CSVEPRVTGYTF.

DNA for the CDR3: TGTGCCAGCAGCCCAACGAACCCATATCGGCGGGAAGAGACCCAGTACTTC. This sequence encodes CASSPTNPYRREETQYF. This chain connects TRBV11-3 to TRBJ2-5; D possibly corresponds to TRBD2 (5 bases). Per the germline V gene, CDR1 is SGHNT and CDR2 is YENEEA. CDR3 length: 17 residues. With 5 bases removed from V and 3 bases from J, the gap between germline ends came to 22 bases.

The gene calls are TRBV11-2 and TRBJ2-2; perhaps TRBD2 as D (7 bases). Germline loops: CDR1 SGHAT, CDR2 FQNNGV. CDR3 length: 15 amino acids. V dropped 7 bases and J dropped 5 bases, with 17 bases sitting between them. This CDR3 reads CASIFTAGTTGELFF. CDR3 DNA: TGTGCCAGCATCTTCACAGCGGGGACAACCGGGGAGCTGTTTTTT.

The chain couples TRBV20-1 to TRBJ2-7; 7 bases are a match to TRBD2. J was trimmed by 5 bases and V by 6 bases; bases with no gene match: 4. CDR3 size: 11 residues. CDR1 and CDR2 from the germline V gene are DFQATT and SNEGSKA (reference sequence). The CDR3 protein is CSASGIHEQYV. CDR3 in DNA: TGCAGTGCGAGCGGGATCCACGAGCAGTACGTC.

This chain connects TRBV7-9 to TRBJ2-5; 8 bases align to TRBD2. The CDR3 loop spans 18 amino acids. The germline V gene encodes CDR1 SEHNR and CDR2 FQNEAQ (reference sequence). J gave up 2 bases and V 2 bases, and 13 bases lay outside the gene matches. CDR3 region: CASSLKGFREGRQETQYF. CDR3 nucleotide sequence: TGTGCCAGCAGCTTAAAGGGTTTCCGGGAGGGCAGGCAAGAGACCCAGTACTTC.

The chain combines TRBV9 with TRBJ2-3; the match to TRBD2 covers 7 bases. V was pared by 2 bases and J by 0 bases, with 3 bases of the junction left unmatched. Germline V lookup: CDR1 SGDLS, CDR2 YYNGEE. This CDR3 is 15 amino acids long. The CDR3 nucleotides are TGTGCCAGCAGCGTGGGACTATTAAGCACAGATACGCAGTATTTT. Its protein is CASSVGLLSTDTQYF. Full variable domain (outside the CDR3, taken from reference TRBV9 and TRBJ2-3): DSGVTQTPKHLITATGQRVTLRCSPRSGDLSVYWYQQSLDQGLQFLIQYYNGEERAKGNILERFSAQQFPDLHSELNLSSLELGDSALYFCASSVGLLSTDTQYFGPGTRLTVL.

The chain combines TRBV11-2 with TRBJ1-1; D is ambiguous. With 4 bases removed from V and 2 bases from J, the gap between germline ends came to 14 bases. The CDR3 length is 15 residues. Germline V gene sequence: CDR1 SGHAT, CDR2 FQNNGV. The chain's CDR3 is CASSSQRVSNTEAFF. CDR3 nucleotide sequence: TGTGCCAGCAGCTCACAGCGGGTGTCCAACACTGAAGCTTTCTTT. The entire variable domain, with the rest obtained from reference TRBV11-2 and TRBJ1-1, is as follows: EAGVAQSPRYKIIEKRQSVAFWCNPISGHATLYWYQQILGQGPKLLIQFQNNGVVDDSQLPKDRFSAERLKGVDSTLKIQPAKLEDSAVYLCASSSQRVSNTEAFFGQGTRLTVV.

In its sample, this clone was seen once. The chain joins TRBV7-6 to TRBJ2-5, with unresolved D. Germline V lookup: CDR1 SGHVS, CDR2 FNYEAQ. The CDR3 sequence is 13 residues long. V was shortened by 3 bases and J by 4 bases, with 9 bases between the two germline ends. The CDR3 loop reads CASSFYPRETQYF. DNA for the CDR3: TGTGCCAGCAGCTTTTACCCGAGAGAGACCCAGTACTTC.

V gene TRBV7-2 combines with J gene TRBJ1-2, with 10 positions matching TRBD1. CDR1 is SGHTA, CDR2 FQGNSA, per germline. The CDR3 has 14 residues. Losses at the gene ends were 5 bases for V and 6 bases for J; bases not matched to a gene: 6. The CDR3 sequence is CASSTDGTGDGYTF. CDR3 nucleotides: TGTGCCAGCAGCACCGACGGGACAGGGGATGGCTACACCTTC.

The gene calls are TRBV5-1 and TRBJ1-2; 7 bases are a match to TRBD1. This CDR3 has 14 residues. The germline gives CDR1 SGHRS, CDR2 YFSETQ. Germline trimming cut 4 bases from V and 3 bases from J; bases unmatched to any gene: 6. The CDR3 sequence is CASSPNRGDYGYTF. CDR3 coding DNA: TGCGCCAGCAGCCCGAACAGGGGTGACTATGGCTACACCTTC.

In this sample, this clone turned up a few times. The rearrangement joins TRBV9 to TRBJ2-5; 7 bases match TRBD1. Germline trimming cut 6 bases from V and 7 bases from J; bases unmatched to any gene: 21. The germline gives CDR1 SGDLS, CDR2 YYNGEE. The CDR3 runs to 17 residues. CDR3 DNA: TGTGCCAGCACCCTACCTATAGACAGGGAAGGTCCCGGGACCCAGTACTTC. It yields the protein CASTLPIDREGPGTQYF. The variable domain in full, completed from reference TRBV9 and TRBJ2-5, reads DSGVTQTPKHLITATGQRVTLRCSPRSGDLSVYWYQQSLDQGLQFLIQYYNGEERAKGNILERFSAQQFPDLHSELNLSSLELGDSALYFCASTLPIDREGPGTQYFGPGTRLLVL.

This chain connects TRBV5-5 to TRBJ1-2; possible D gene TRBD1, 5 bases. Per germline, CDR1 SGHKS and CDR2 YYEKEE (reference sequence). Trimming took 4 bases from V and 1 from J, leaving 14 bases between them. The CDR3 is 15 amino acids. The CDR3 is CASSPVPGVNYGYTF. CDR3 coding DNA: TGTGCCAGCAGCCCCGTCCCGGGGGTTAACTATGGCTACACCTTC.

The J gene is TRBJ1-1, the V gene TRBV7-9, with D possibly being TRBD1 (5 bases). This CDR3 has 15 residues. The ends were cut back, 1 base at V and 0 bases at J, with 9 bases in the middle. Per the germline V gene, CDR1 is SEHNR and CDR2 is FQNEAQ (reference sequence). CDR3 sequence: CASSLVNRMNTEAFF. The CDR3 region has the DNA TGTGCCAGCAGCTTAGTTAACAGGATGAACACTGAAGCTTTCTTT.

The chain carries TRBV6-6 and TRBJ2-7; perhaps TRBD1 as D (5 bases). The germline gives CDR1 MNHNY, CDR2 SVGAGI (reference sequence). This CDR3 is 15 amino acids long. Trimming left V 0 bases short and J 0 bases short, with 9 bases between. The CDR3 protein is CASSYSTQGSYEQYF. The CDR3 bases are TGTGCCAGCAGTTACTCCACTCAGGGCTCCTACGAGCAGTACTTC.

The chain has TRBV7-3 and TRBJ2-1, with 7 bases fitting TRBD2. This CDR3 is 14 amino acids long. Germline trimming cut 1 base from V and 8 bases from J; bases unmatched to any gene: 5. From germline, CDR1 is SGHTA and CDR2 FQGTGA. CDR3 protein: CASSLMAGADEQFF. The CDR3 nucleotides are TGTGCCAGCAGCTTAATGGCGGGAGCCGATGAGCAGTTCTTC.

The chain combines TRBV10-2 with TRBJ1-5; D uncertain. The V end was cut by 4 bases, the J end by 7 bases, with 11 bases between. CDR1 and CDR2 (germline): WSHSY, SAAADI. The CDR3 totals 13 residues. The CDR3 protein is CASSADRVQPQHF. For the CDR3, the DNA is TGCGCCAGCAGTGCCGATCGGGTACAGCCCCAGCATTTT.

This clone was detected only a few times. This chain links TRBV4-3 with TRBJ2-1, with TRBD2 as a possible D gene (6 bases). V shed 0 bases and J shed 7 bases, with 16 bases lying between them. Germline lookup yields CDR1 LGHNA and CDR2 YSLEER. This CDR3 comprises 16 residues. The CDR3 sequence: CASSQDAGVGRNEQFF. The DNA of the CDR3 is TGCGCCAGCAGCCAAGATGCCGGGGTGGGGAGGAATGAGCAGTTCTTC.

This sequence joins TRBV4-1 and TRBJ1-2; 8 nucleotides match TRBD1. This CDR3 contains 15 residues. V lost 5 bases, J lost 1 base, and 6 bases stayed unmatched. Germline CDR1 reads MGHRA; CDR2 reads YSYEKL. The DNA of the CDR3 is TGCGCCAGCAGCTCCCGGACAGGGAATAACTATGGCTACACCTTC. As protein: CASSSRTGNNYGYTF.

The chain uses TRBV27 and TRBJ2-3, with no clear D. CDR3 length: 14 residues. Between the trimmed V and J ends, which lost 0 bases and 0 bases, there was a span of 4 bases. Germline V gene lookup returns CDR1 MNHEY and CDR2 SMNVEV (reference sequence). CDR3 sequence: CASSLSASTDTQYF. CDR3 coding DNA: TGTGCCAGCAGTTTATCGGCTAGCACAGATACGCAGTATTTT.

This clone showed up just once. The chain carries TRBV2 and TRBJ2-1; 7 nucleotides match TRBD1. This CDR3 spans 17 amino acids. V shed 2 bases, J shed 0 bases, and the junction held 7 bases outside the gene matches. Germline values: CDR1 SNHLY, CDR2 FYNNEI. CDR3 nucleotides: TGTGCCAGCAGTGAAACTATAACAGGGGCCTCCTACAATGAGCAGTTCTTC. Translated: CASSETITGASYNEQFF.

The chain has TRBV9 and TRBJ1-2; TRBD1 agrees at 8 bases. V was clipped by 0 bases and J by 7 bases; unmatched bases: 8. The CDR3 runs 15 residues. Germline V gene sequence: CDR1 SGDLS, CDR2 YYNGEE. The chain's CDR3 is CASSVDPTGGRGYTF. CDR3 bases: TGTGCCAGCAGCGTAGACCCTACAGGGGGACGTGGCTACACCTTC.

This sequence joins TRBV30 and TRBJ2-2; the match to TRBD1 covers 7 bases. The CDR3 sequence is 13 residues long. J lost 6 bases, V lost 4 bases, and 5 bases had no gene match. Per germline, CDR1 GTSNPN and CDR2 SVGIG (reference sequence). The CDR3 loop reads CAWTGTAAGELFF. As DNA, the CDR3 is TGTGCCTGGACGGGGACAGCGGCCGGGGAGCTGTTTTTT. The variable domain in full, completed from reference TRBV30 and TRBJ2-2, reads SQTIHQWPATLVQPVGSPLSLECTVEGTSNPNLYWYRQAAGRGLQLLFYSVGIGQISSEVPQNLSASRPQDRQFILSSKKLLLSDSGFYLCAWTGTAAGELFFGEGSRLTVL.

The chain joins TRBV9 to TRBJ2-6, with 13 positions matching TRBD2. The V segment lost 0 bases and the J segment 0 bases; nucleotides outside the gene matches: 3. Germline-derived CDR1 and CDR2 are SGDLS and YYNGEE. The CDR3 is made up of 19 amino acids. Here the CDR3 reads CASSVEGLAGRSGANVLTF. In DNA, the CDR3 is TGTGCCAGCAGCGTAGAGGGACTAGCGGGACGCTCTGGGGCCAACGTCCTGACTTTC.

The chain recombines TRBV14 with TRBJ2-1, with 9 bases matching TRBD1. This CDR3 is 16 amino acids long. V was clipped by 0 bases and J by 6 bases; unmatched bases: 6. Germline-derived CDR1 and CDR2 are SGHDN and FVKESK. The CDR3 nucleotides read TGTGCCAGCAGCCAAGATTTCAGGACAGGGGCCAATGAGCAGTTCTTC. Its translation: CASSQDFRTGANEQFF.

The chain joins TRBV7-9 to TRBJ2-2, with 14 bases aligning to TRBD2. The CDR3 is made up of 17 amino acids. V trimming: 5 bases; J trimming: 1 base; junction bases outside the gene matches: 3. The germline CDR1 and CDR2 sequences are SEHNR and FQNEAQ (reference sequence). The CDR3 sequence is CASSGGLAGENTGELFF. CDR3 nucleotides: TGTGCCAGCAGCGGGGGACTAGCGGGGGAGAACACCGGGGAGCTGTTTTTT.

The chain is built from TRBV7-2 and TRBJ2-1, with 9 bases fitting TRBD2. CDR3 size: 17 residues. J was trimmed by 3 bases and V by 3 bases; bases with no gene match: 9. The germline CDR1 and CDR2 sequences are SGHTA and FQGNSA. As DNA, the CDR3 is TGTGCCAGCAGCTTGGGTGGGAGACTAGCGGACTACAATGAGCAGTTCTTC. It specifies CASSLGGRLADYNEQFF.

This clone came up a few times. The CDR3 sequence: CAGGGRMNTEAFF. In DNA form, the CDR3 reads TGTGCCGGGGGGGGGCGCATGAACACTGAAGCTTTCTTT. The chain employs TRBV6-1 and TRBJ1-1; maybe TRBD1 (6 bases). Trimming removed 11 bases at V and 0 bases at J, with 13 bases between. The CDR3 length is 13 residues. In germline, CDR1 is MNHNS, CDR2 SASEGT.

Regarding this clone: Germline is not matched at one junction end, which may reflect a read error. J is TRBJ2-1 and V is TRBV7-9; TRBD2 is a possible D gene (6 bases). The germline CDR1 and CDR2 sequences are SEHNR and FQNEAQ (reference sequence). The CDR3 consists of 15 residues. CDR3 sequence reads: CSSSRGRWGYNEQFF. The DNA for the CDR3 is TGTTCCAGCAGCCGTGGGAGGTGGGGTTACAATGAGCAGTTCTTC.

The genes are TRBV5-4 and TRBJ2-2, with D perhaps matching TRBD1 (5 bases). The CDR3 is 15 amino acids. The V gene's germline CDR1 is SGHNT and CDR2 YYREEE (reference sequence). Trimming shortened V by 3 bases and J by 3 bases, and 12 bases separated the two germline ends. In DNA, the CDR3 is TGTGCCAGCAGCTCTCAGGGTAGGGACACCGGGGAGCTGTTTTTT. Encoded protein: CASSSQGRDTGELFF.

In DNA, the CDR3 is TGTGCCAGCAGCTTCAAGCGGGTGACACTGGGAAATGAGCAGTTCTTC. Its protein product is CASSFKRVTLGNEQFF. The chain is built from TRBV7-2 and TRBJ2-1, with D perhaps TRBD2 (6 bases). This CDR3 has 16 residues. The germline V gene encodes CDR1 SGHTA and CDR2 FQGNSA. Trimming shortened V by 3 bases and J by 7 bases, and 19 bases separated the two germline ends.